A single T cell receptor (beta chain) is shown here with its context. The entry originates in a study of technical replicates of blood from a handful of donors. J gave up 4 bases and V 6 bases, and 3 bases lay outside the gene matches. CDR3 length: 14 amino acids. Per the germline V gene, CDR1 is MGHRA and CDR2 is YSYEKL. The assay was immunoSEQ multiplex PCR, and TCRdb's table has in-frame clones only and misses some. The sample contains about 62,000 clones, 80% to 90% of which appear only once. The specimen sequenced was PBMCs. The chain employs TRBV4-1 and TRBJ2-3; TRBD2 aligns across 11 bases. This clonotype was sampled from a human donor in good health. Some clones in this sample may be carry-over from other donors' samples. As DNA, the CDR3 is TGCGCCAGCAGTGTAGCGGGAGGGGCAGATACGCAGTATTTT. It encodes CASSVAGGADTQYF.